Detailed here is one T cell receptor beta chain. One Seattle source followed patients from active infection through their disease course. This sample stems from a study of blood T cell repertoires in COVID-19. Study information: The United States, Italy and Spain supplied acute and convalescent COVID-19 samples. T cells, B-cell-depleted T cells, or PBMCs provided the cDNA or gDNA that served as material.

Germline values: CDR1 SGHTA, CDR2 FQGTGA. The CDR3 spans 14 residues. The V end lost 2 bases, the J end lost 1 base, and 7 bases lay between the germline ends. In the original workflow: Using reference gene primer amplification, nucleated cell counts were estimated. TCRdb keeps only in-frame clones here, not all; method: immunoSEQ multiplex PCR. That table gives V, J and clone size, and the DNA gave D and trimming. The data show tens of thousands of clones, with 76% seen just once and approximately 15% held by the top ten. The chain employs TRBV7-3 and TRBJ2-3; D not certain. The sequencing input was peripheral blood. This receptor was taken from a man between 60 and 75 years old with COVID-19, enrolled during active disease. The CDR3 here is CASSLRTGTDTQYF. The CDR3, as DNA: TGTGCCAGCAGCTTACGTACGGGCACAGATACGCAGTATTTT.